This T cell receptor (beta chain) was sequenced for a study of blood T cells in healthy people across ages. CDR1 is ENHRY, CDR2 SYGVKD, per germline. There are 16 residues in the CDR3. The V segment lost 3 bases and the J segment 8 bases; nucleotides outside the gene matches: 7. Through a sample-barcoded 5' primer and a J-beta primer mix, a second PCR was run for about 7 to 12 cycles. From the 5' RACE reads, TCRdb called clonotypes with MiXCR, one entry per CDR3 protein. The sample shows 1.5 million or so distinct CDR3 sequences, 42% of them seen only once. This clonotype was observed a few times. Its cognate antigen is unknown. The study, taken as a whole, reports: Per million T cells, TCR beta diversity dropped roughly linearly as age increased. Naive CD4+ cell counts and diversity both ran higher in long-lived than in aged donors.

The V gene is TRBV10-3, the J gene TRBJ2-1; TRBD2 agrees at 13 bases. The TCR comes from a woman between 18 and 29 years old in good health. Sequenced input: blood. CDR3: CAISDSGTSGKDEQFF. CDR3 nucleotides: TGTGCCATCAGTGATTCCGGGACTAGCGGGAAGGATGAGCAGTTCTTC.